Each of the 19 T cell receptor beta chains below was sequenced from the same sample in a study of identical twins listed by TCRdb under 2016. The library was generated by 5' RACE. Sequenced on an Illumina HiSeq 2000. The public reads were reprocessed in TCRdb via fastp at Q25 and MiXCR, keeping in-frame beta chains. Each record represents a unique CDR3 protein, reported with the most common genes and DNA among its rows. Here the sample has 400,000 to 650,000 distinct CDR3 sequences; around 20% occur a single time. The ten largest make up 0.91% of the sample. The same sample was also studied in work on T cells expressing NK-cell markers.

Sample: CD4+ T cells sorted from blood. The receptors come from a woman under 30 in good health.

The gene calls are TRBV5-1 and TRBJ1-1; no firm D call. This CDR3 contains 14 residues. Germline V gene data show CDR1 as SGHRS and CDR2 as YFSETQ. V dropped 2 bases and J dropped 3 bases, with 11 bases sitting between them. This CDR3 reads CASSFRQRDTEAFF. The CDR3, as DNA: TGCGCCAGCAGCTTTCGCCAGCGGGACACTGAAGCTTTCTTT.

There are many counts of this clonotype. J is TRBJ1-1 and V is TRBV7-2; D is perhaps TRBD1 (5 bases). This CDR3 region has 13 residues. V was cut by 1 base and J by 9 bases, with 12 bases left in between. Germline V gene sequence: CDR1 SGHTA, CDR2 FQGNSA. Here the CDR3 DNA reads TGTGCCAGCAGCTTAGGGGCCTCAGGGAAAGCTTTCTTT. Translated, it gives CASSLGASGKAFF.

V and J are TRBV7-3 and TRBJ2-7; D uncertain. CDR1 is SGHTA, CDR2 FQGTGA, per germline. The CDR3 is made up of 14 amino acids. V shed 0 bases and J shed 0 bases, with 6 bases lying between them. The DNA for the CDR3 is TGTGCCAGCAGCTTAACAGGGAACTCCTACGAGCAGTACTTC. This codes for CASSLTGNSYEQYF.

The chain employs TRBV20-1 and TRBJ2-3; D may be TRBD1 or TRBD2 (5 bases each). This CDR3 comprises 14 residues. Germline V gene sequence: CDR1 DFQATT, CDR2 SNEGSKA (reference sequence). The V end was cut by 3 bases, the J end by 1 base, with 11 bases between. This chain's CDR3 is CSARGQGGTDTQYF. DNA for the CDR3: TGCAGTGCTAGGGGGCAGGGAGGCACAGATACGCAGTATTTT.

The chain is built from TRBV14 and TRBJ1-2, with TRBD1 as a possible D gene (5 bases). This CDR3 contains 13 residues. V dropped 1 base and J dropped 6 bases, with 9 bases sitting between them. The germline gives CDR1 SGHDN, CDR2 FVKESK. The CDR3 bases are TGTGCCAGCAGCCAAGTGCAGGGTAATGGCTACACCTTC. Amino acid sequence: CASSQVQGNGYTF.

This clonotype was observed at least ten times. The chain combines TRBV29-1 with TRBJ1-1; D gene ambiguous. Deletions cut 6 bases from V and 7 bases from J, with 3 bases between. The CDR3 spans 8 residues. Looked up from germline, CDR1 is SQVTM and CDR2 is ANQGSEA. This CDR3 reads CSVSEAFF. As DNA, the CDR3 is TGCAGCGTGAGTGAAGCTTTCTTT. The full variable domain, its missing parts supplied by reference TRBV29-1 and TRBJ1-1, is SAVISQKPSRDICQRGTSLTIQCQVDSQVTMMFWYRQQPGQSLTLIATANQGSEATYESGFVIDKFPISRPNLTFSTLTVSNMSPEDSSIYLCSVSEAFFGQGTRLTVV.

The V gene is TRBV6-2 or TRBV6-3, the J gene TRBJ2-7, with 14 nucleotides matching TRBD2. Germline values: CDR1 MNHEY, CDR2 SVGEGT. This CDR3 is built from 16 residues. V dropped 3 bases and J dropped 0; count of bases not matched to a gene: 1. The CDR3: CASSYGTSGSSYEQYF. In nucleotides, the CDR3 is TGTGCCAGCAGTTATGGGACTAGCGGGAGCTCCTACGAGCAGTACTTC.

This clonotype was picked up a small number of times. V gene TRBV25-1 combines with J gene TRBJ2-1; D is unresolved. The germline CDR1 and CDR2 sequences are MGHDK and SYGVNS. Trimming shortened V by 5 bases and J by 8 bases, and 13 bases separated the two germline ends. The CDR3 loop spans 13 amino acids. CDR3 region: CASSLLNSDEQFF. The CDR3 region has the DNA TGTGCCAGCAGTCTCCTAAACTCCGATGAGCAGTTCTTC. The full variable domain, rest sourced from reference TRBV25-1 and TRBJ2-1, is EADIYQTPRYLVIGTGKKITLECSQTMGHDKMYWYQQDPGMELHLIHYSYGVNSTEKGDLSSESTVSRIRTEHFPLTLESARPSHTSQYLCASSLLNSDEQFFGPGTRLTVL.

The chain links TRBV7-2 to TRBJ2-1; no reliable D call. V was clipped by 0 bases and J by 2 bases, with 8 bases between them. The CDR3 runs 15 residues. Germline CDR1 is SGHTA and CDR2 is FQGNSA. The CDR3 loop reads CASSLAGITYNEQFF. Written as DNA, the CDR3 is TGTGCCAGCAGCTTAGCAGGTATTACCTACAATGAGCAGTTCTTC.

This clonotype showed up just a few times. The V call is TRBV12-3 or TRBV12-4, the J call TRBJ1-1; 8 bases fit TRBD1. This CDR3 comprises 15 residues. The V and J ends lost 6 bases and 1 base, in that order; junction bases with no gene match: 7. CDR3 sequence reads: CASSPPGTGNTEAFF. As DNA, the CDR3 is TGTGCCAGCAGCCCCCCCGGGACAGGGAACACTGAAGCTTTCTTT.

The CDR3 bases are TGCGCCAGCAGCTTTCAGGGCTCCACTCGTGGAAACACCATATATTTT. Protein sequence: CASSFQGSTRGNTIYF. V and J are TRBV5-1 and TRBJ1-3; D might be TRBD1 (5 bases). Germline V CDR1 and CDR2: SGHRS, YFSETQ. The CDR3 loop spans 16 amino acids. V lost 2 bases to trimming and J lost 3 bases, with 15 bases between them.

This chain connects TRBV6-6 to TRBJ1-2, with 8 bases matching TRBD1. CDR3 size: 12 residues. Germline trimming cut 8 bases from V and 4 bases from J; bases unmatched to any gene: 3. The germline CDR1 and CDR2 sequences are MNHNY and SVGAGI (reference sequence). The CDR3 DNA follows: TGTGCCAGCGGACAGGGCGGCTATGGCTACACCTTC. This translates into CASGQGGYGYTF.

V gene TRBV15 combines with J gene TRBJ2-7; the D is unclear. Deletions cut 1 base from V and 3 bases from J, with 16 bases between. Germline CDR1 LNHNV, CDR2 YYDKDF (reference sequence). This CDR3 spans 16 amino acids. The CDR3 DNA follows: TGTGCCACCAGCAGAGGGGATTTCCGCTCCTACTACGAGCAGTACTTC. Amino acids: CATSRGDFRSYYEQYF.

The rearrangement joins TRBV6-1 to TRBJ2-5; 11 bases align to TRBD2. Germline V gives CDR1 MNHNS, CDR2 SASEGT. The junction had 5 bases not matched to a gene; V was cut back by 6 bases and J by 5 bases. CDR3 length equals 14 residues. The CDR3 nucleotides are TGTGCCAGCAGGTCTAGCGGGGGGCAGGAGACCCAGTACTTC. Translating it yields CASRSSGGQETQYF.

This clonotype was detected only a few times. The chain uses TRBV5-5 and TRBJ2-1; D might be TRBD2 (6 bases). The CDR3 runs to 16 residues. V dropped 6 bases and J dropped 4 bases, with 20 bases sitting between them. CDR1 is SGHKS and CDR2 is YYEKEE in the germline V gene (reference sequence). DNA of the CDR3: TGTGCCAGCATCCCATCGGGACTGAGAGGGTACAATGAGCAGTTCTTC. It is translated as CASIPSGLRGYNEQFF.

This clonotype was counted only a few times. V gene TRBV6-1 combines with J gene TRBJ1-2; 8 bases align to TRBD1. The CDR3 extends over 13 amino acids. The ends lost 6 bases at V and 8 bases at J; junction bases unmatched: 8. CDR1 is MNHNS and CDR2 is SASEGT in the germline V gene. The CDR3 region is CASRLDRDGGYTF. The CDR3 nucleotides read TGTGCCAGCAGATTGGACAGGGACGGCGGCTACACCTTC.

Only a few counts were recorded for this clonotype. This chain links TRBV2 with TRBJ1-6; D is undetermined. V lost 8 bases to trimming and J lost 9 bases, with 8 bases between them. CDR3 length: 11 residues. Per germline, CDR1 SNHLY and CDR2 FYNNEI. CDR3 sequence: CASANPSPLHF. CDR3 sequence (DNA): TGTGCCAGCGCGAATCCTTCACCCCTCCACTTT.

V gene TRBV5-6 combines with J gene TRBJ1-1, with D hard to call. This CDR3 has 12 amino acids. CDR1 is SGHDT, CDR2 YYEEEE, per germline. The V gene lost 0 bases and the J gene lost 7 bases, with 7 bases spanning the gap. The CDR3 coding sequence is TGTGCCAGCAGCTTGGGCATAATTGAAGCTTTCTTT. This encodes CASSLGIIEAFF. Based on the CDR3 plus reference TRBV5-6 and TRBJ1-1, the full variable domain is DAGVTQSPTHLIKTRGQQVTLRCSPKSGHDTVSWYQQALGQGPQFIFQYYEEEERQRGNFPDRFSGHQFPNYSSELNVNALLLGDSALYLCASSLGIIEAFFGQGTRLTVV.

V usage is TRBV2 and J usage is TRBJ1-1, with a weak D call TRBD1 (5 bases). The V end was cut by 9 bases, the J end by 1 base, with 9 bases between. The germline gives CDR1 SNHLY, CDR2 FYNNEI. The CDR3 length is 12 residues. The CDR3 reads CARGVRNTEAFF. CDR3 sequence (DNA): TGTGCCAGGGGGGTACGGAACACTGAAGCTTTCTTT.